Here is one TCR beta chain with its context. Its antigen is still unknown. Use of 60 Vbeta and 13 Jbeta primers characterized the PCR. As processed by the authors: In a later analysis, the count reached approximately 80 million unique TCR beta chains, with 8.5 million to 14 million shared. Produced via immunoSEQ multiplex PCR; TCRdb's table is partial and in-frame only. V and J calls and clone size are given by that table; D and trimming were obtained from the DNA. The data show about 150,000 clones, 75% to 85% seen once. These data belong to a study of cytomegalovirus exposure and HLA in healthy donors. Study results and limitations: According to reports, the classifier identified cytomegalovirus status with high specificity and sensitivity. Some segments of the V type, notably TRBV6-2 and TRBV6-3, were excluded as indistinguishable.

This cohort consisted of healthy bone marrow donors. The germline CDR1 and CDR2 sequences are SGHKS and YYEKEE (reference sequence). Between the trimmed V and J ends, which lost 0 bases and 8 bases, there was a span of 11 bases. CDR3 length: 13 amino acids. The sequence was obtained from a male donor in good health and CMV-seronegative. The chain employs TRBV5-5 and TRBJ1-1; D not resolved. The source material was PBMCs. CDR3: CASSLVDGREAFF. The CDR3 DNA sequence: TGTGCCAGCAGCTTGGTGGACGGGAGGGAAGCTTTCTTT.